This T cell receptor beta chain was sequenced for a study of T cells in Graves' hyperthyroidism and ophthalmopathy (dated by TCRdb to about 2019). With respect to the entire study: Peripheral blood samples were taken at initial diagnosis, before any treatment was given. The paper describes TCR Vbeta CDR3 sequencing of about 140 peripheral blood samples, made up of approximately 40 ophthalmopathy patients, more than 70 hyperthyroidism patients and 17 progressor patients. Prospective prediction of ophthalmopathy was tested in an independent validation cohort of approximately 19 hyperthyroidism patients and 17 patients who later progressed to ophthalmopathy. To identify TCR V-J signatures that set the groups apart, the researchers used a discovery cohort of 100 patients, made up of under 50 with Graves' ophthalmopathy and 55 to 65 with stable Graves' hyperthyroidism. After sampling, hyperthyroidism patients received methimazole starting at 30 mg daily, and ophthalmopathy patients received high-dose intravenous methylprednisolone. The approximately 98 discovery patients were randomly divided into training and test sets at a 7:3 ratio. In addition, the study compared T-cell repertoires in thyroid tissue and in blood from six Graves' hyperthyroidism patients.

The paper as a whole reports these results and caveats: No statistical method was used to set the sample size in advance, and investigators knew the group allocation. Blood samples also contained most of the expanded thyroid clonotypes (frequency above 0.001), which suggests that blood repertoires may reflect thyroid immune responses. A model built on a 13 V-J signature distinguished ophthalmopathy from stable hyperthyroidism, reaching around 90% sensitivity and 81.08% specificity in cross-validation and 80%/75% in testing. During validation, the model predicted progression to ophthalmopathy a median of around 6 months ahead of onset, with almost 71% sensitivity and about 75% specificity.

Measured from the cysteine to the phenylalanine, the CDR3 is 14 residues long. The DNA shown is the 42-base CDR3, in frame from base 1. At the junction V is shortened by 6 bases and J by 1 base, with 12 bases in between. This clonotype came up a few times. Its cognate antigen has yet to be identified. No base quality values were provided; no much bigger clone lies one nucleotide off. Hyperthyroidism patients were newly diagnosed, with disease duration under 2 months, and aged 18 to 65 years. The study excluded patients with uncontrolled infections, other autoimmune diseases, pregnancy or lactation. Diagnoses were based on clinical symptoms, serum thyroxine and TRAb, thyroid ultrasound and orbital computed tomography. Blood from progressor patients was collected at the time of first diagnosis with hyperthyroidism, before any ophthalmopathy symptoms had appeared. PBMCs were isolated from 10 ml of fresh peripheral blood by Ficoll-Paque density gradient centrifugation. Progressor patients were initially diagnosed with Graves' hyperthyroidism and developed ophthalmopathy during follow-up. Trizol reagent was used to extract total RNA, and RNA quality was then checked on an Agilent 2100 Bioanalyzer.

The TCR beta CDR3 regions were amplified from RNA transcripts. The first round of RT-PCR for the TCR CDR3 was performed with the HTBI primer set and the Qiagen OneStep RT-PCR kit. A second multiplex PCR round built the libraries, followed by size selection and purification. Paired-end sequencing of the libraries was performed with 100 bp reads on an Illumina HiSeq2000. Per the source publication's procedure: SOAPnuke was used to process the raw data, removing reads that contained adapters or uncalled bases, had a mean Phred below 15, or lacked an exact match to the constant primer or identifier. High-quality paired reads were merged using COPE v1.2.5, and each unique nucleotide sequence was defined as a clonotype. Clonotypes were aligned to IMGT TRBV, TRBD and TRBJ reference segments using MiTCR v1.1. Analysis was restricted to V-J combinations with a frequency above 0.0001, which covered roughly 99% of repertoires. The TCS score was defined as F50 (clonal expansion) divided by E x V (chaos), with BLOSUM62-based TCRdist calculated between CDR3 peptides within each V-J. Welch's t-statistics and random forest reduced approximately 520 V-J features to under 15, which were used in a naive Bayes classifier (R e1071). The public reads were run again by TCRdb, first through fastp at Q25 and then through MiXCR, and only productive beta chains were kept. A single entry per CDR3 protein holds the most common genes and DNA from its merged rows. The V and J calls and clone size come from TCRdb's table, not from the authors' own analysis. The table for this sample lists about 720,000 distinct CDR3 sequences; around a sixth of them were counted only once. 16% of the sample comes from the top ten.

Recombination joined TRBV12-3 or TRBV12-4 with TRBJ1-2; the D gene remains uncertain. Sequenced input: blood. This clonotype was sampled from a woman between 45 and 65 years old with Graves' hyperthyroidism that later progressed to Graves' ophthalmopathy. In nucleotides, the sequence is TGTGCCAGCAGCAACAGCCAACTTAACTATGGCTACACCTTC. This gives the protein CASSNSQLNYGYTF.